What follows are 14 T cell receptor beta chains derived from one specimen sequenced in a study of T cell repertoires in cytomegalovirus infection. Their target antigens are unknown. MiXCR was run by TCRdb on the reads, yielding one entry per CDR3 protein. Counted here are about 70,000 distinct CDR3 sequences, around 20% occurring once; the ten biggest clones make up roughly two thirds. Sequenced material: CD8+ T cells from cultured PBMCs, taken from culture after CMV antigen stimulation. Receptors originate from a human donor in good health (CMV status not recorded). Some clones in this sample may be carry-over from other donors' samples.

The chain carries TRBV6-6 and TRBJ2-7; D not certain. The CDR3 is 14 residues long. The V end was cut by 2 bases, the J end by 2 bases, with 10 bases between. The germline CDR1 and CDR2 sequences are MNHNY and SVGAGI (reference sequence). CDR3 DNA sequence: TGTGCCAGCAGTTACGGCGGCCGTGCCTACGAGCAGTACTTC. This encodes CASSYGGRAYEQYF.

This clonotype was observed a handful of times. This clone may be a read error of a much larger clone one base away. The chain couples TRBV4-3 to TRBJ2-7; D is unresolved. The CDR3 covers 15 residues. Looked up from germline, CDR1 is LGHNA and CDR2 is YSLEER. The CDR3 coding sequence is TGCGTCAGCAGCCAAGGCGACGGTAACCCCTACGAGCAGTACTTC. This translates into CVSSQGDGNPYEQYF.

This clonotype was counted a few times. The CDR3 region has the DNA TGCGCCAGCAGCCAAGGAATCCTGCAGCCCCAGCATTTT. Translating it yields CASSQGILQPQHF. This chain links TRBV4-3 with TRBJ1-5; D not resolved. Germline values: CDR1 LGHNA, CDR2 YSLEER. Trimming pared 1 base from V and 7 bases from J, leaving 8 bases between. This CDR3 spans 13 amino acids.

This clonotype was observed a handful of times. The gene calls are TRBV7-2 and TRBJ1-1, with D maybe TRBD1 (5 bases). Germline assignment: CDR1 SGHTA and CDR2 FQGNSA. V was shortened by 0 bases and J by 4 bases, with 12 bases between the two germline ends. This CDR3 comprises 15 residues. This CDR3 is CASSLALQGSTEAFF. CDR3 bases: TGTGCCAGCAGCTTAGCGCTCCAGGGTTCCACTGAAGCTTTCTTT.

This clonotype came up a few times. V gene TRBV7-2 combines with J gene TRBJ2-5, with D maybe TRBD2 (7 bases). Per the germline V gene, CDR1 is SGHTA and CDR2 is FQGNSA. CDR3 size: 16 residues. V dropped 1 base and J dropped 4 bases, with 16 bases sitting between them. CDR3 nucleotides: TGTGCCAGCAGCTTAGATCTGGGGGGGGGCTCAGAGACCCAGTACTTC. It specifies CASSLDLGGGSETQYF.

This clonotype showed up just a few times. The genes are TRBV7-6 and TRBJ2-3; possible D gene TRBD1, 6 bases. With 1 base removed from V and 7 bases from J, the gap between germline ends came to 15 bases. The germline V gene encodes CDR1 SGHVS and CDR2 FNYEAQ. This CDR3 spans 15 amino acids. CDR3 loop: CASSLEQGFLYTQYF. The CDR3 bases are TGTGCCAGCAGCTTAGAGCAGGGGTTCCTGTATACGCAGTATTTT.

This clonotype showed up just a few times. J is TRBJ1-1 and V is TRBV4-1; 9 bases are a match to TRBD1. This CDR3 contains 16 residues. V gave up 0 bases and J gave up 6 bases; unmatched junction bases: 8. Germline-derived CDR1 and CDR2 are MGHRA and YSYEKL. Here the CDR3 DNA reads TGCGCCAGCAGCCAAGATCAGGGACAGGGCTTACCTGAAGCTTTCTTT. Residues: CASSQDQGQGLPEAFF.

This clonotype has more than one count but fewer than ten. The chain is built from TRBV7-2 and TRBJ1-2; the match to TRBD1 covers 10 bases. The CDR3 sequence is 15 residues long. V shed 2 bases and J 8 bases; nucleotides not matched to a gene: 8. Per the germline V gene, CDR1 is SGHTA and CDR2 is FQGNSA. The DNA for the CDR3 is TGTGCCAGCAGCTTACGGGACAGGGGAGTATTCGGCTACACCTTC. Its translation is CASSLRDRGVFGYTF.

The J gene is TRBJ1-6, the V gene TRBV7-2; D is unclear. The germline gives CDR1 SGHTA, CDR2 FQGNSA. CDR3 length equals 16 residues. Trimming stripped 1 base from V and 0 bases from J, with 7 bases between. DNA for the CDR3: TGTGCCAGCAGCTTAGGCCGGAGCTCCTATAATTCACCCCTCCACTTT. Translating it yields CASSLGRSSYNSPLHF.

This clonotype is termed medium-sized (0.01 to 0.1%). The chain employs TRBV6-2 or TRBV6-3 and TRBJ1-5; D gene uncertain. V was cut by 6 bases and J by 3 bases, with 9 bases left in between. The length of the CDR3 is 13 residues. Germline V lookup: CDR1 MNHEY, CDR2 SVGEGT. CDR3 residues: CASSGGLNQPQHF. CDR3 DNA sequence: TGTGCCAGCAGCGGTGGACTCAATCAGCCCCAGCATTTT.

Concerning this clonotype itself: A junction boundary mismatches the germline segment, possibly from a read error. The rearrangement links TRBV9 to TRBJ1-5; possibly TRBD1 for D (5 bases). Per germline, CDR1 SGDLS and CDR2 YYNGEE. The CDR3 is made up of 15 amino acids. CDR3 nucleotide sequence: TGTGCCAGCAGCGACACGGGGGACCCCAATAAGCCCCAGCATTTT. Translation: CASSDTGDPNKPQHF.

This chain joins TRBV7-6 and TRBJ2-1; TRBD2 matches 8 bases. Germline V gene sequence: CDR1 SGHVS, CDR2 FNYEAQ. The CDR3 contains 17 residues. The junction had 12 bases not matched to a gene; V was cut back by 2 bases and J by 6 bases. The CDR3 spells CASSLLGQRGSFNEQFF. CDR3 in DNA: TGTGCCAGCAGCTTACTCGGGCAGCGGGGGAGTTTCAATGAGCAGTTCTTC.

This clonotype was found a few times. This chain uses TRBV10-3 with TRBJ1-2; D remains ambiguous. V lost 0 bases and J 9 bases, leaving 5 bases between the germline ends. Per the germline V gene, CDR1 is ENHRY and CDR2 is SYGVKD. The CDR3 runs to 11 residues. Written as DNA, the CDR3 is TGTGCCATCAGTGAGTCGAGTCGCTACACCTTC. Protein sequence: CAISESSRYTF.

The V gene is TRBV7-6, the J gene TRBJ1-4; no definite D call. The CDR3 covers 12 residues. V was trimmed by 7 bases and J by 8 bases, leaving 11 bases between them. The germline V gene encodes CDR1 SGHVS and CDR2 FNYEAQ. CDR3 nucleotide sequence: TGTGCCAGCACCCTTATAGGCGAAAAACTGTTTTTT. Protein product: CASTLIGEKLFF.